The next 11 T cell receptor beta chains were all read from a single sample in a study of blood T cell repertoires in COVID-19. The table came from immunoSEQ multiplex PCR; TCRdb's copy has only in-frame clones and leaves some out. The sample lists 200,000 to 250,000 clones, around four fifths occurring once. Source material: PBMCs or T cells enriched from blood (not recorded which). These receptors all stem from a woman between 40 and 55 years old who had been exposed to COVID-19.

The gene calls are TRBV27 and TRBJ1-3, with TRBD1 matching over 8 bases. Trimming at V came to 4 bases and at J to 8 bases, leaving 7 bases not matched to a gene. The CDR3 has 14 amino acids. CDR1 is MNHEY and CDR2 is SMNVEV in the germline V gene (reference sequence). CDR3 loop: CASSYSQGGDTIYF. CDR3 nucleotide sequence: TGTGCCAGCAGTTATTCACAGGGGGGAGACACCATATATTTT.

The chain recombines TRBV5-5 with TRBJ2-7, with a possible D match to TRBD2 (6 bases). The germline V gene has CDR1 SGHKS and CDR2 YYEKEE (reference sequence). This CDR3 is 15 amino acids long. V was clipped by 0 bases and J by 3 bases, with 13 bases between them. The CDR3 nucleotides are TGTGCCAGCAGCTTGGTTTTTAGCGGATACTACGAGCAGTACTTC. It yields the protein CASSLVFSGYYEQYF.

This clone appeared a single time. J is TRBJ1-5 and V is TRBV21-1; the D call in the table, TRBD1, was not verified against the DNA. TRBV21-1 is given as a pseudogene. This CDR3 contains 19 residues. In DNA form, the CDR3 reads TGTGCCAGCAGCAAAGATCGGTCGAGGATTCCAGGGGAAAATCAGCCCCAGCATTTT. As protein: CASSKDRSRIPGENQPQHF.

This rearrangement joins TRBV6-1 to TRBJ2-7; D is possibly TRBD1 (5 bases). Trimming removed 3 bases at V and 0 bases at J, with 6 bases between. Germline V gives CDR1 MNHNS, CDR2 SASEGT. The CDR3 covers 13 residues. CDR3 in amino acids: CASSETDSYEQYF. The CDR3 nucleotides are TGTGCCAGCAGTGAGACAGACTCCTACGAGCAGTACTTC.

The chain joins TRBV21-1 to TRBJ1-1. TRBV21-1 is assigned pseudogene status. This CDR3 contains 15 residues. The CDR3 sequence is CASSKGRCRNTEAFF. Written as DNA, the CDR3 is TGTGCCAGCAGCAAAGGTCGGTGCCGCAACACTGAAGCTTTCTTT.

The chain carries TRBV30 and TRBJ2-1, with D maybe TRBD2 (7 bases). Trimming cost V 8 bases and J 8 bases, with 16 bases left between them. CDR1 is GTSNPN, CDR2 SVGIG, per germline (reference sequence). The CDR3 is made up of 12 amino acids. DNA of the CDR3: TGTGCCACTGGGGGGGCCGTGGATGAGCAGTTCTTC. Its translation: CATGGAVDEQFF.

The chain has TRBV29-1 and TRBJ1-2; a weak D match, TRBD1 (6 bases). The CDR3 loop spans 14 amino acids. Germline assignment: CDR1 SQVTM and CDR2 ANQGSEA. Trimming stripped 3 bases from V and 7 bases from J, with 18 bases between. The CDR3 DNA sequence: TGCAGCGTTGATGCGGGGGCGCAGTCCCGTGGCTACACCTTC. Protein sequence: CSVDAGAQSRGYTF.

The chain uses TRBV7-2 and TRBJ2-2; 13 bases match TRBD2. The CDR3 covers 19 residues. The V gene end was trimmed by 5 bases and the J gene end by 6 bases; junction bases not matched to a gene: 15. Germline loops: CDR1 SGHTA, CDR2 FQGNSA. CDR3 sequence reads: CASSTRTSGGFEGAGELFF. The CDR3 nucleotides read TGTGCCAGCAGCACCCGGACTAGCGGGGGTTTTGAAGGTGCCGGGGAGCTGTTTTTT.

The J gene is TRBJ1-1, the V gene TRBV18, with TRBD1 matching over 9 bases. Trimming cost V 2 bases and J 0 bases; bases outside gene matches: 13. The CDR3 extends over 19 amino acids. Germline-derived CDR1 and CDR2 are KGHSH and LQKENI. The CDR3 region is CASSPRGQGLYTVNTEAFF. CDR3 in DNA: TGTGCCAGCTCACCAAGGGGACAGGGTCTATATACGGTGAACACTGAAGCTTTCTTT.

V and J are TRBV7-9 and TRBJ1-2; 10 nucleotides align to TRBD1. The CDR3 is 14 amino acids. V was clipped by 1 base and J by 8 bases; unmatched bases: 4. In germline, CDR1 is SEHNR, CDR2 FQNEAQ (reference sequence). The CDR3, as DNA: TGTGCCAGCAGCTTAGTCGGACAGGGGGAAGGCTACACCTTC. It codes for CASSLVGQGEGYTF.

The genes are TRBV5-1 and TRBJ1-1; TRBD1 matches 7 bases. This CDR3 has 14 amino acids. V gave up 1 base and J gave up 4 bases; unmatched junction bases: 4. Germline CDR1 SGHRS, CDR2 YFSETQ. The CDR3 bases are TGCGCCAGCAGCTTGAGGGGACAGAGCACTGAAGCTTTCTTT. It yields the protein CASSLRGQSTEAFF.